The 13 T cell receptor beta chains given below trace back to one sample, sequenced in a study of shared clonotypes between healthy human individuals. Sequencing was performed with immunoSEQ multiplex PCR; in TCRdb, only in-frame clones are kept and a portion is missing. The table has about 2.3 million clones, 85% to 95% seen once; the top ten hold 0.37%. Input material: naive CD4+ T cells from PBMCs. Subset reported: CD45RA+ positively selected. The source is a young man in good health. Some clones in this sample may be carry-over from other donors' samples.

This chain uses TRBV6-1 with TRBJ1-2; D is unclear. The germline gives CDR1 MNHNS, CDR2 SASEGT. The CDR3 consists of 15 residues. The ends were cut back, 5 bases at V and 4 bases at J, with 17 bases in the middle. Here the CDR3 DNA reads TGTGCCAGCAGTACCGCGGTGATCGGAGCCTATGGCTACACCTTC. This sequence encodes CASSTAVIGAYGYTF.

The CDR3 protein is CASSDGGLGYEQYF. CDR3 nucleotides: TGTGCCAGCAGCGACGGGGGACTAGGCTACGAGCAGTACTTC. The chain has TRBV7-8 and TRBJ2-7; 8 nucleotides line up with TRBD2. CDR1 and CDR2 from the germline V gene are SGHVS and FQNEAQ. V lost 5 bases, J lost 3 bases, and 6 bases stayed unmatched. This CDR3 has 14 residues.

This rearrangement joins TRBV6-1 to TRBJ2-1, with D possibly TRBD1 on 6 matching bases. The germline V gene has CDR1 MNHNS and CDR2 SASEGT. The CDR3 consists of 15 residues. Trimming took off 4 bases at V and 0 bases at J, with 10 bases between the two ends. CDR3 residues: CASSVWTASYNEQFF. The CDR3 bases are TGTGCCAGCAGTGTTTGGACAGCCTCCTACAATGAGCAGTTCTTC.

The chain couples TRBV5-4 to TRBJ2-5, with unresolved D. With 0 bases removed from V and 4 bases from J, the gap between germline ends came to 10 bases. The CDR3 has 14 residues. Looked up from germline, CDR1 is SGHNT and CDR2 is YYREEE (reference sequence). CDR3 nucleotide sequence: TGTGCCAGCAGCTTGGGTAGGGCTGGAGAGACCCAGTACTTC. This translates into CASSLGRAGETQYF.

The CDR3 nucleotides read TGTGCCAGTTCTGGCGGTAGCGGGAACCTCCAAGAGACCCAGTACTTC. Amino acids: CASSGGSGNLQETQYF. The chain uses TRBV5-4 and TRBJ2-5, with TRBD2 identical over 8 bases. Germline V gives CDR1 SGHNT, CDR2 YYREEE (reference sequence). Germline trimming cut 8 bases from V and 1 base from J; bases unmatched to any gene: 13. The CDR3 contains 16 residues.

The chain uses TRBV7-9 and TRBJ1-3; D may be TRBD1 (5 bases). V lost 7 bases, J lost 2 bases, and 9 bases lay in between. Germline values: CDR1 SEHNR, CDR2 FQNEAQ (reference sequence). This CDR3 contains 13 residues. CDR3 region: CASIRGAGNTIYF. In nucleotides, the CDR3 is TGTGCCAGCATTCGGGGCGCTGGAAACACCATATATTTT.

The chain combines TRBV7-7 with TRBJ2-1; 9 nucleotides line up with TRBD1. The CDR3 contains 16 residues. From germline, CDR1 is SSHAT and CDR2 FNYEAQ (reference sequence). The V and J ends lost 5 bases and 4 bases, in that order; junction bases with no gene match: 9. The CDR3 protein is CASSPEGQGRYNEQFF. DNA of the CDR3: TGTGCCAGCAGCCCGGAGGGACAGGGCAGGTACAATGAGCAGTTCTTC.

This clone was detected only once. J is TRBJ2-7 and V is TRBV18; possibly TRBD1 for D (6 bases). Deletions cut 6 bases from V and 1 base from J, with 13 bases between. CDR1 is KGHSH, CDR2 LQKENI, per germline. This CDR3 has 14 residues. The CDR3 loop reads CASSAGQYSYEQYF. The CDR3 DNA reads TGTGCCAGCTCCGCAGGACAGTATTCCTACGAGCAGTACTTC. The whole variable domain, filled in from reference TRBV18 and TRBJ2-7, reads NAGVMQNPRHLVRRRGQEARLRCSPMKGHSHVYWYRQLPEEGLKFMVYLQKENIIDESGMPKERFSAEFPKEGPSILRIQQVVRGDSAAYFCASSAGQYSYEQYFGPGTRLTVT.

This rearrangement joins TRBV25-1 to TRBJ2-3, with 9 positions matching TRBD2. Germline values: CDR1 MGHDK, CDR2 SYGVNS. The V and J ends lost 4 bases and 5 bases, in that order; junction bases with no gene match: 7. This CDR3 is 15 amino acids long. The CDR3 bases are TGTGCCAGCAGTGTTGGCCTAGCGGGGATAGATACGCAGTATTTT. Protein sequence: CASSVGLAGIDTQYF.

This clone has just one count. The gene calls are TRBV5-4 and TRBJ2-6, with 7 bases that match TRBD2. This CDR3 contains 18 residues. Trimming removed 3 bases from V and 0 bases from J; junction bases left unmatched: 9. Germline CDR1 SGHNT, CDR2 YYREEE (reference sequence). The CDR3, as DNA: TGTGCCAGCAGCTGGCCGACTAGCCAAATCTCTGGGGCCAACGTCCTGACTTTC. The encoded protein is CASSWPTSQISGANVLTF.

The rearrangement joins TRBV6-4 to TRBJ2-3; 7 bases are a match to TRBD2. Trimming cost V 8 bases and J 5 bases; bases outside gene matches: 7. Germline V gene sequence: CDR1 MRHNA, CDR2 SNTAGT. CDR3 length: 13 amino acids. CDR3 in DNA: TGTGCCAGCGGGCGGACTAGTGTAGATACGCAGTATTTT. Encoded protein: CASGRTSVDTQYF.

DNA of the CDR3: TGTGCCAGCAGCCTCCAGGGGATTGGGGAAAAACTGTTTTTT. Protein: CASSLQGIGEKLFF. The gene calls are TRBV7-2 and TRBJ1-4; TRBD1 might be the D (6 bases). The V end lost 5 bases, the J end lost 8 bases, and 15 bases lay between the germline ends. Germline loops: CDR1 SGHTA, CDR2 FQGNSA. The CDR3 totals 14 residues.

A note on this clone: This sample includes further DNA sequences coding for the same CDR3. The chain has TRBV7-3 and TRBJ2-2; D not certain. The germline V gene has CDR1 SGHTA and CDR2 FQGTGA. Trimming took 5 bases from V and 7 from J, leaving 8 bases between them. The CDR3 is 12 residues long. The CDR3: CASSPPGGELFF. CDR3 nucleotide sequence: TGTGCCAGCAGCCCCCCTGGCGGGGAGCTGTTTTTT.